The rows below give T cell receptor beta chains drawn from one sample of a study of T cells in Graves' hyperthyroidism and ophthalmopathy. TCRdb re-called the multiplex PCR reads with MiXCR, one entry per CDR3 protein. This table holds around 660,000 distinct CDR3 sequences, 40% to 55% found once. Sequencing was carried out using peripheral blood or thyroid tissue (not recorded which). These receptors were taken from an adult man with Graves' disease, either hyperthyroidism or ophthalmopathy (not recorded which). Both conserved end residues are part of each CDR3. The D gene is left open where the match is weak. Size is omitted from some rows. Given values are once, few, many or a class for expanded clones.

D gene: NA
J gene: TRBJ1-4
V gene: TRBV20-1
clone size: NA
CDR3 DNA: TGCAGCGCCCCGGGAAGTAATGAAAAACTGTTTTTT
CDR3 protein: CSAPGSNEKLFF

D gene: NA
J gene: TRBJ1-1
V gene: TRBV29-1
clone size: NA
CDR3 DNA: TGCAGCGTTGACGGACATTTGAACACTGAAGCTTTCTTT
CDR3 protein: CSVDGHLNTEAFF

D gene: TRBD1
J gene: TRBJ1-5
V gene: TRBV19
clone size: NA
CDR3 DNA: TGTGCCAGTAGACAATGGGACAGGGGTAATCAGCCCCAGCATTTT
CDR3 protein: CASRQWDRGNQPQHF

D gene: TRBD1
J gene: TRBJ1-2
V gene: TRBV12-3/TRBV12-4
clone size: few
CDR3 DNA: TGTGCCAGCACTCCGGGACAGGGGCGGAACTATGGCTACACCTTC
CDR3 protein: CASTPGQGRNYGYTF

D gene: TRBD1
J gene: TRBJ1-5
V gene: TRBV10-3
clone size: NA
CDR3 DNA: TGTGCCAGCAGCTGGGGCCCTAACAGGGGAACCAGCAATCAGCCCCAGCATTTT
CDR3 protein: CASSWGPNRGTSNQPQHF

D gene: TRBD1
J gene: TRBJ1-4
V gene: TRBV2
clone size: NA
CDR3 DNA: TGTGCCAGCAGCGGGCCGCCAGGGGGTTATGAAAAACTGTTTTTT
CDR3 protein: CASSGPPGGYEKLFF

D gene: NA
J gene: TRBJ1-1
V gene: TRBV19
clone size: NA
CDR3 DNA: TGTGCCAGTAGTATTAAAAAAGATTGGAGGGGAAGCACTGAAGCTTTCTTT
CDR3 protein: CASSIKKDWRGSTEAFF

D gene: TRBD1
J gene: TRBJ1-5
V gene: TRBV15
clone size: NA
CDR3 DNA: TGTGCCACCAGCAGGAGGGGACAGGGGTATAGCAATCAGCCCCAGCATTTT
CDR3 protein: CATSRRGQGYSNQPQHF

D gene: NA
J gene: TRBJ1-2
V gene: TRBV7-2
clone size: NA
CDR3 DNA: TGTGCCAGCAGCGCACCGGGAGTATCAAACTATGGCTACGCCTTC
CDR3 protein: CASSAPGVSNYGYAF

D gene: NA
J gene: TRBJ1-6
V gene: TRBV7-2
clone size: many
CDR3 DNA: TGTGCCAGCAGCTTAGGTTTCTCACCCCTCCACTTT
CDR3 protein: CASSLGFSPLHF

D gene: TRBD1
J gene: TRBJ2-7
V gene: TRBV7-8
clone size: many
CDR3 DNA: TGTGCCAGCAGCACGGGGACAGGGAGCTCCTACGAGCAGTACTTC
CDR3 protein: CASSTGTGSSYEQYF

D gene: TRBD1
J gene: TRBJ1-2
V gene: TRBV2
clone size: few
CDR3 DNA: TGTGCCAGCAGATCTAGGACAGGGAATAACTATGGCTACACCTTC
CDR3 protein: CASRSRTGNNYGYTF

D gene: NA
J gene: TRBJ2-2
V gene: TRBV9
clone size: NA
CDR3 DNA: TGTGCCAGCAGTTTAGTAGGGTTCCCCACCGGGGAGCTGTTTTTT
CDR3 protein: CASSLVGFPTGELFF

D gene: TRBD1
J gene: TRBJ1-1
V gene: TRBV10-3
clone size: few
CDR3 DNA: TGTGCCAGCACTATAGACAGGGCGAGCACTGAAGCTTTCTTT
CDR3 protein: CASTIDRASTEAFF

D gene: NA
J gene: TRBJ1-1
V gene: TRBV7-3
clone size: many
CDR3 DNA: TGTGCCAGCAGCCATACGCAGGGAGAAGCTTTCTTT
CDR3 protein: CASSHTQGEAFF

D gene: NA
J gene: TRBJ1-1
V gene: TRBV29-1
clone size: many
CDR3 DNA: TGCAGCGTTGATGCGGGGGAGGGTAGCACTGAAGCTTTCTTT
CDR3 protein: CSVDAGEGSTEAFF

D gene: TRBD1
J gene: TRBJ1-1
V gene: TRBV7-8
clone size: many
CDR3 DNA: TGTGCCAGCAGCATAAAACAGGGGGCGTCCACTGAAGCTTTCTTT
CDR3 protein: CASSIKQGASTEAFF

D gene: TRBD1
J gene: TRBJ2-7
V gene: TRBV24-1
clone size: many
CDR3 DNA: TGTGCCACCAGTGCTCGGACAGGGTCCTACGAGCAGTACTTC
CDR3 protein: CATSARTGSYEQYF

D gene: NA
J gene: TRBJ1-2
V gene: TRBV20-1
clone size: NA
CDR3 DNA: TGCAGTGCCCCCAGAGATCTTGTTGGGACGCACTTC
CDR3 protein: CSAPRDLVGTHF

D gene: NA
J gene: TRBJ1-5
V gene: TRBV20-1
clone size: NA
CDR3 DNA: TGCAGTGCCCTTGGACGGGCGAGCAATCAGCCCCAGCATTTT
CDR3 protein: CSALGRASNQPQHF

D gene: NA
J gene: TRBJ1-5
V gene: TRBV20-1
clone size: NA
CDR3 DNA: TGCAGTGCCGTAGGGACGGCTTATAGCAATCAGCCCCAGCATTTT
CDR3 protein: CSAVGTAYSNQPQHF

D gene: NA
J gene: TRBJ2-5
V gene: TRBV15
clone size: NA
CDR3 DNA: TGTGCCACCAGCCTAGCAGATGAGACCCAGTACTTC
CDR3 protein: CATSLADETQYF

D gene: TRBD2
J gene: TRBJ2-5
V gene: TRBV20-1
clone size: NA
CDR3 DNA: TGCAGTGCTAGCCTGGTTAGCGGGCAAGAGACCCAGTACTTC
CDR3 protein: CSASLVSGQETQYF

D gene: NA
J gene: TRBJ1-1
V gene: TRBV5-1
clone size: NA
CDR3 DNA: TGCGCCAGCAGCTTGTGGCGGATTAACACTGAAGCTTTCTTT
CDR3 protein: CASSLWRINTEAFF

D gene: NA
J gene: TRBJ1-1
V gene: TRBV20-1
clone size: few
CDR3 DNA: TGCAGTGCCTTTCGACAGGATGTGGGCACTGAAGCTTTCTTT
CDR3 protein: CSAFRQDVGTEAFF

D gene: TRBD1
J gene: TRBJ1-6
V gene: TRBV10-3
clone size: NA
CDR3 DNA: TGTGCCATCGGACGGGACAGGGAGGATTCACCCCTCCACTTT
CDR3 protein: CAIGRDREDSPLHF

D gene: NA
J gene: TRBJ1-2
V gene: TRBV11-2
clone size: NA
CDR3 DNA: TGTGCCAGCAGTTCGGGACACGGACATACTAACTATGGCTACACCTTC
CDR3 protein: CASSSGHGHTNYGYTF

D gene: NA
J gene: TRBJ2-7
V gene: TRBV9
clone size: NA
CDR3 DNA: TGTGCCAGCAGCGTAAACTCGGGACCGCCCTACGAGCAGTACTTC
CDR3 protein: CASSVNSGPPYEQYF

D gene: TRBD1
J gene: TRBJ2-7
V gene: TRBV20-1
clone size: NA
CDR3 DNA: TGCAGTGCCGCGACAGGGCGCGAACGTGTGTACGAGCAGTACTTC
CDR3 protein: CSAATGRERVYEQYF

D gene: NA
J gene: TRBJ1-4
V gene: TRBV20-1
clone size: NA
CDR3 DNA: TGCAGTGCTAGAGATTCACCCACAGGGTGGACTAATGAAAAACTGTTTTTT
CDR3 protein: CSARDSPTGWTNEKLFF

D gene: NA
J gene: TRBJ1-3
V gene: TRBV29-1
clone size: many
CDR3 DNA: TGCAGCGTTGATGAGGGCCAGGGAAGGGGGGACACCATATATTTT
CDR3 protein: CSVDEGQGRGDTIYF

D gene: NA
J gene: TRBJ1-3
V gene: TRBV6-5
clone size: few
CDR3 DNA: TGTGCCAGCAAGGTGGAGCGAAACTCTGGAAACACCATATATTTT
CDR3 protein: CASKVERNSGNTIYF

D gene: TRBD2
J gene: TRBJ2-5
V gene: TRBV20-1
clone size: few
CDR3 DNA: TGCAGTGCCCTACTACTAGCGGGGGGGCGAGAGACCCAGTACTTC
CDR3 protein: CSALLLAGGRETQYF

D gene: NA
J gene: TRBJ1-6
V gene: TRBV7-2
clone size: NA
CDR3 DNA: TGTGCCAGCAGTTTGTTGAGGGGGAGTGATTCACCCCTCCACTTT
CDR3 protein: CASSLLRGSDSPLHF

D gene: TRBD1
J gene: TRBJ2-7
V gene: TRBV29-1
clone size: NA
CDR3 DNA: TGCAGCGTTGAAGGTGGACAGGGTTTCGAGCAGTACTTC
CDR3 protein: CSVEGGQGFEQYF

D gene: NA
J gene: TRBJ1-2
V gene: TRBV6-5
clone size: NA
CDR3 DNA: TGTGCCAGCAGTCCCAACTCCGACAGGAACGGCTACACCTTC
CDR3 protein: CASSPNSDRNGYTF

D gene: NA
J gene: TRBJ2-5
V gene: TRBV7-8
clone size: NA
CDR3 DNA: TGTGCCAGCAGCTTGAGAGGGGGGCCACGGGAGACCCAGTACTTC
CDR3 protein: CASSLRGGPRETQYF

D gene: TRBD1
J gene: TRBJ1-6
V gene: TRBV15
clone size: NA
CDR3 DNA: TGTGCCACCACCAGCGCGACAGGGACTAATTCACCCCTCCACTTT
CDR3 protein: CATTSATGTNSPLHF

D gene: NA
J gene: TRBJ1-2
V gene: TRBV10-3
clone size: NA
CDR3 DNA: TGTGCCATCAGTGGGACAGTACAGGGCTACACCTTC
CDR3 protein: CAISGTVQGYTF

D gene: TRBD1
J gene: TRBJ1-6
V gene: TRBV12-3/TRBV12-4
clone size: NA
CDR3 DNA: TGTGCCAGCAGTTACCCGGACAGGTCAAGGGGATCACCCCTCCACTTT
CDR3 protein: CASSYPDRSRGSPLHF

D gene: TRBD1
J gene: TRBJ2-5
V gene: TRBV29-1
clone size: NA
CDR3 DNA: TGCAGCGTTGAAGCCCGTCAGGGGGAAAAAGAGACCCAGTACTTC
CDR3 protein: CSVEARQGEKETQYF

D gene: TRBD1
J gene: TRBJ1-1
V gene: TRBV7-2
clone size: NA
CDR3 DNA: TGTGCCAGCAGCAAAACAGGGGGGACCACTGAAGCTTTCTTT
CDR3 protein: CASSKTGGTTEAFF

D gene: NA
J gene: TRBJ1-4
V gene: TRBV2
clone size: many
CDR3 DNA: TGTGCCACCAGAGAGTACAGGGCGGTGAATGAAAAACTGTTTTTT
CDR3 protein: CATREYRAVNEKLFF

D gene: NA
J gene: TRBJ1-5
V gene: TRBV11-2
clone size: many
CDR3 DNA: TGTGCCAGCAGCTTAGAAGCGGATCAGCCCCAGCATTTT
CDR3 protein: CASSLEADQPQHF

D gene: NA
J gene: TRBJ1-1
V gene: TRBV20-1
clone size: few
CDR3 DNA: TGCAGTGCTAGAGTGGTGAATGAAGCTTTCTTT
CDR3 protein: CSARVVNEAFF

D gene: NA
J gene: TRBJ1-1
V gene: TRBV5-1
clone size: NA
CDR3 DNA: TGCGCCAGCAGCTTGGACGGTGGGGGCCAAACTGAAGCTTTCTTT
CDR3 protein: CASSLDGGGQTEAFF

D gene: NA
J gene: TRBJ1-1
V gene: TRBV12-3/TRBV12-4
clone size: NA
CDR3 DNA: TGTGCCAGCAGTTATGCAGGCATGAGGGAAGCTTTCTTT
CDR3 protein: CASSYAGMREAFF